Listed here are 10 T cell receptor beta chains from one sample, sequenced in a study of blood T cell repertoires in COVID-19. Sequencing used immunoSEQ multiplex PCR; TCRdb keeps in-frame clones, though not all of them. The sample lists 160,000 or so clones, about 83% occurring once. The sample comprised peripheral blood. The source of these receptors is a human donor in a cohort sampled during active COVID-19.

The CDR3 sequence: CASSYGSTGPTEAFF. CDR3 DNA: TGTGCCAGCAGTTACGGGTCGACAGGACCCACTGAAGCTTTCTTT. This chain joins TRBV6-5 and TRBJ1-1; TRBD1 might be the D (6 bases). The V end was cut by 2 bases, the J end by 4 bases, with 14 bases between. The CDR3 has 15 residues. Germline loops: CDR1 MNHEY, CDR2 SVGAGI.

The chain recombines TRBV7-2 with TRBJ2-7; D may be TRBD1 (6 bases). Germline CDR1 SGHTA, CDR2 FQGNSA. V shed 1 base and J shed 4 bases, with 20 bases lying between them. The CDR3 covers 17 residues. CDR3 sequence reads: CASSLGPRGNRPYEQYF. The CDR3 DNA sequence: TGTGCCAGCAGCTTAGGACCCAGGGGAAACCGGCCTTACGAGCAGTACTTC.

The chain uses TRBV4-3 and TRBJ1-5; no definite D call. This CDR3 region has 13 residues. The ends were cut back, 3 bases at V and 3 bases at J, with 6 bases in the middle. CDR1 LGHNA and CDR2 YSLEER come from the germline V gene. The CDR3 nucleotides read TGCGCCAGCAGCCAGACACTCAATCAGCCCCAGCATTTT. This codes for CASSQTLNQPQHF.

Remarks on this clone: The sample carries other DNA sequences with the same CDR3. V is TRBV7-2 and J is TRBJ2-7; 9 bases fit TRBD2. The CDR3 runs to 18 residues. In germline, CDR1 is SGHTA, CDR2 FQGNSA. V trimming: 5 bases; J trimming: 1 base; junction bases outside the gene matches: 15. The CDR3 spells CASSARGGGAGGSYEQYF. CDR3 DNA sequence: TGTGCCAGCAGCGCTCGAGGGGGGGGAGCGGGGGGTTCCTACGAGCAGTACTTC.

The V gene is TRBV10-3, the J gene TRBJ1-2; possible D gene TRBD1, 6 bases. CDR1 ENHRY and CDR2 SYGVKD come from the germline V gene. Between the trimmed V and J ends, which lost 6 bases and 8 bases, there was a span of 16 bases. The CDR3 has 13 amino acids. CDR3 sequence (DNA): TGTGCCATCAGGAATTCCCAGGGGAGCGGCTACACCTTC. This codes for CAIRNSQGSGYTF.

V is TRBV5-6 and J is TRBJ1-2; 8 bases fit TRBD1. With 2 bases clipped from V and 4 bases from J, the junction kept 7 bases outside the gene matches. CDR1 and CDR2 (germline): SGHDT, YYEEEE. This CDR3 region has 15 residues. CDR3 in amino acids: CASSFQGARSYGYTF. CDR3 DNA sequence: TGTGCCAGCAGCTTCCAGGGGGCGCGGAGCTATGGCTACACCTTC.

The rearrangement links TRBV7-3 to TRBJ1-2, with TRBD1 matching over 7 bases. This CDR3 has 13 amino acids. J was trimmed by 4 bases and V by 7 bases; bases with no gene match: 6. The germline CDR1 and CDR2 sequences are SGHTA and FQGTGA. CDR3 sequence: CASTNDRAYGYTF. As DNA, the CDR3 is TGTGCCAGCACCAACGACAGGGCCTATGGCTACACCTTC.

Notes on this clone: Distinct nucleotide sequences in the sample also encode this CDR3. This sequence joins TRBV15 and TRBJ2-7, with 7 bases lining up with TRBD1. V shed 0 bases and J 3 bases; nucleotides not matched to a gene: 8. The CDR3 contains 16 residues. The V gene's germline CDR1 is LNHNV and CDR2 YYDKDF (reference sequence). CDR3 sequence reads: CATSRDPGQGVYEQYF. CDR3 DNA sequence: TGTGCCACCAGCAGAGATCCAGGGCAGGGGGTCTACGAGCAGTACTTC. Based on the CDR3 plus reference TRBV15 and TRBJ2-7, the full variable domain is DAMVIQNPRYQVTQFGKPVTLSCSQTLNHNVMYWYQQKSSQAPKLLFHYYDKDFNNEADTPDNFQSRRPNTSFCFLDIRSPGLGDTAMYLCATSRDPGQGVYEQYFGPGTRLTVT.

This chain connects TRBV5-6 to TRBJ2-7, with 7 bases fitting TRBD1. The CDR3 sequence is 15 residues long. CDR1 and CDR2 from the germline V gene are SGHDT and YYEEEE. V trimming: 4 bases; J trimming: 2 bases; junction bases outside the gene matches: 9. The DNA of the CDR3 is TGTGCCAGCAGCCCATTCCGGGACAGTACCTACGAGCAGTACTTC. This sequence encodes CASSPFRDSTYEQYF.

V is TRBV6-2 or TRBV6-3 and J is TRBJ2-4; 7 bases agree with TRBD1. This CDR3 has 16 residues. The trim removed 2 bases at V and 1 base at J, leaving 5 bases unmatched. The germline gives CDR1 MNHEY, CDR2 SVGEGT. In DNA, the CDR3 is TGTGCCAGCAGTTACCCACCGACAGGGGCCAAAAACATTCAGTACTTC. Translated, it gives CASSYPPTGAKNIQYF.